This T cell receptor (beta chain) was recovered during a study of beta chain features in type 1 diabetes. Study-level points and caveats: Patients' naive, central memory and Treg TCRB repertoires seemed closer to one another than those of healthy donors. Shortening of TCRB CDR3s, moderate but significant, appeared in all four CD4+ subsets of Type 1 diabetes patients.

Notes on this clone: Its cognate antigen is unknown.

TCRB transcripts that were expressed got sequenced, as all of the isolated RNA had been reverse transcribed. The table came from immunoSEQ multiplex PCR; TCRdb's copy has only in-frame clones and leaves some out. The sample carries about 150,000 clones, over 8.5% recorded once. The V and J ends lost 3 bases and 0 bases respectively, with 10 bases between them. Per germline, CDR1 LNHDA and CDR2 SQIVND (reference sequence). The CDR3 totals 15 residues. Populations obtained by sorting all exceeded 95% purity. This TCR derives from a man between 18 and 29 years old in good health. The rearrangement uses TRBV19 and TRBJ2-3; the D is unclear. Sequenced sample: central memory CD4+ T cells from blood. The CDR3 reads CASSMGGTSTDTQYF. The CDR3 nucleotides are TGTGCCAGTAGTATGGGCGGAACTAGCACAGATACGCAGTATTTT.